The rows below give T cell receptor beta chains drawn from one sample of a study of cytomegalovirus exposure and HLA in healthy donors. Measured with immunoSEQ multiplex PCR; TCRdb has only the in-frame clones, and not every one. The sample lists around 150,000 clones; around four fifths were seen once. The specimen sequenced was PBMCs. All receptors derive from a woman aged 25-40 years in good health and CMV-seronegative. The CDR3 runs from the conserved cysteine through the conserved F or W. A D gene is named only where the DNA matches it firmly. For some rows the clone size is stated as once, few or many, or as a class when expanded; others skip it.

v_gene	abundance	j_gene	d_gene	CDR3aa	CDR3nt
TRBV29-1	-	TRBJ1-2	-	CSVGGYGYTF	TGCAGCGTTGGCGGTTATGGCTACACCTTC
TRBV7-8	-	TRBJ2-2	-	CASSLELGSTRELFF	TGTGCCAGCAGCTTAGAACTCGGTAGTACCAGGGAGCTGTTTTTT
TRBV27	-	TRBJ1-6	TRBD1	CASSAQGADSPLHF	TGTGCCAGCAGTGCACAGGGGGCGGATTCACCCCTCCACTTT
TRBV5-1	-	TRBJ1-6	TRBD1	CASRQTGDNSPLHF	TGCGCCAGCAGGCAGACAGGGGATAATTCACCCCTCCACTTT
TRBV7-2	-	TRBJ1-1	-	CASSLKEGYTEAFF	TGTGCCAGCAGCTTAAAGGAGGGCTACACTGAAGCTTTCTTT
TRBV15	few	TRBJ2-7	-	CATSRGLVGAYEQYF	TGTGCCACCAGCAGAGGACTAGTCGGAGCCTACGAGCAGTACTTC
TRBV6-5	-	TRBJ2-7	TRBD2	CASSRLAGYEQYF	TGTGCCAGCAGTCGACTAGCGGGGTACGAGCAGTACTTC
TRBV10-3	-	TRBJ2-5	TRBD1	CAISESGTAEETQYF	TGTGCCATCAGTGAATCCGGGACAGCAGAAGAGACCCAGTACTTC
TRBV11-3	-	TRBJ2-5	TRBD1	CASSSQGVETQYF	TGTGCCAGCAGCTCGCAGGGGGTGGAGACCCAGTACTTC
TRBV28	-	TRBJ1-1	TRBD1	CATPDRGSVHTEAFF	TGTGCCACCCCGGACAGGGGATCTGTTCACACTGAAGCTTTCTTT
TRBV6-5	-	TRBJ1-6	-	CASSYQGTPLHF	TGTGCCAGCAGTTACCAGGGAACACCCCTCCACTTT
TRBV9	-	TRBJ2-7	TRBD2	CASSVRGGGASYEQYF	TGTGCCAGCAGCGTACGTGGCGGGGGGGCCTCCTACGAGCAGTACTTC
TRBV9	-	TRBJ2-2	TRBD2	CASSLTSGENTGELFF	TGTGCCAGCAGCCTCACTAGCGGGGAGAACACCGGGGAGCTGTTTTTT
TRBV2	-	TRBJ2-5	TRBD2	CAKGLAGSQETQYF	TGTGCCAAGGGACTAGCGGGCTCACAAGAGACCCAGTACTTC
TRBV28	-	TRBJ2-3	-	CASSLYSRGTDTQYF	TGTGCCAGCAGTTTGTACAGCCGAGGGACAGATACGCAGTATTTT
TRBV13	-	TRBJ2-1	TRBD1	CASSPPDRGLGQFF	TGTGCCAGCAGCCCTCCGGACAGGGGGCTCGGGCAGTTCTTC
TRBV7-9	-	TRBJ1-3	TRBD1	CASSLEQGNTIYF	TGTGCCAGCAGCTTAGAACAGGGGAACACCATATATTTT
TRBV19	-	TRBJ2-2	-	CASSMGGPGELFF	TGTGCCAGTAGTATGGGGGGGCCCGGGGAGCTGTTTTTT
TRBV5-4	once	TRBJ2-7	TRBD2	CASSVRGGFYEQYF	TGTGCCAGCAGCGTGCGGGGGGGTTTCTACGAGCAGTACTTC
TRBV27	-	TRBJ2-5	TRBD2	CASSWSGLAQETQYF	TGTGCCAGCAGTTGGTCAGGACTAGCTCAAGAGACCCAGTACTTC
TRBV6-5	-	TRBJ2-3	TRBD2	CASSSGGAGTADTQYF	TGTGCCAGCAGTTCGGGGGGAGCGGGGACGGCAGATACGCAGTATTTT
TRBV5-1	-	TRBJ2-2	TRBD1	CASSLRQGLTNTGELFF	TGCGCCAGCAGCTTAAGACAGGGCCTAACGAACACCGGGGAGCTGTTTTTT
TRBV5-6	-	TRBJ1-4	TRBD1	CASSRGQGKEKLFF	TGCGCCAGCAGCCGGGGACAGGGGAAGGAAAAACTGTTTTTT
TRBV19	-	TRBJ2-3	-	CASSEDSSTDTQYF	TGTGCCAGTAGTGAGGACAGTAGCACAGATACGCAGTATTTT
TRBV6-1	-	TRBJ2-1	TRBD2	CASSLLAGGKQFF	TGTGCCAGCAGTTTACTAGCGGGGGGGAAGCAGTTCTTC
TRBV27	once	TRBJ2-1	TRBD2	CASSLSGTSGYNEQFF	TGTGCCAGCAGTTTATCGGGGACTAGCGGCTACAATGAGCAGTTCTTC